The TCR beta chain described here comes from a study of shared clonotypes between healthy human individuals (dated by TCRdb to about 2020). Describing the broader study: The cohort included a few men and a couple of women between 18 and 49 years of age. To estimate repertoire size and how much clonotypes are shared between individuals, the study performed deep sequencing of blood TCR repertoires from five healthy adults. Different laboratories and diverse techniques were used to prepare libraries and sequence TCR repertoires, to increase sequencing depth and limit assay-specific biases. Between about 0.9 and 9 billion PBMCs per donor were obtained by leukapheresis. General study outcomes and caveats: Sampling was limited to blood, and TCR repertoires in tissue likely differ from TCR repertoires in blood. Pairwise subsampling led to the expectation that sequencing depth would affect the degree of clonotype sharing among donors. The genetic and exposure-history diversity represented was limited by the small number of donors.

The CDR3 runs 13 residues from the cysteine to the phenylalanine. CDR3 DNA only is kept here, 39 bases in frame from base 1. Reading the germline V gene gives CDR1 WSHSY and CDR2 SAAADI. The donors were healthy, HIV-negative adults with no recently reported acute infections or vaccinations. Every donor was a Caucasian adult living in Nashville, Tennessee, USA. In the unsorted samples, roughly 90 million PBMCs were counted, and genomic DNA was extracted using the QIAamp DNA Blood Mini kit. After blood collection by leukapheresis, PBMCs were isolated using Ficoll-Histopaque density gradient centrifugation and then cryopreserved in the vapor phase of liquid nitrogen. With regard to this clone: Its antigen has not been determined. Per-nucleotide qualities are absent, and no much larger clonotype sits a single base away.

TCR CDR3 regions were amplified from genomic DNA by multiplex PCR using the deep immunoSEQ assay. Genomic DNA extracted from each cell subset was distributed evenly over all wells of several immunoSEQ 96-well plates, and each plate served as one replicate. For unsorted PBMC, around 330 ng genomic DNA, equal to roughly 32,000 T cell genomes, was loaded into each replicate PCR. Unsorted PBMC genomic DNA was sequenced across ten immunoSEQ deep assay plates. The purified libraries were quantified using a Qubit 3.0 fluorometer, sized with a Bioanalyzer 2100, and then quantified again using the KAPA Library Quantification kit. Every immunoSEQ 96-well plate was sequenced on a separate single-read 150-cycle Illumina NextSeq 550 flow cell. The authors' analysis ran thus. The immunoSEQ output contained only junctional sequences without quality scores, so filtering could not match that applied to full-length reads. Sequences were annotated with PyIR, a Python wrapper for IgBLAST v1.9, and V/J genes and CDR3 were assigned using IMGT germline references. Reads were filtered out if the reads had weak V/J assignments (E-value above 1e-6), no CDR3, stop codons, out-of-frame junctions, or ambiguous translated residues. V3J clonotypes were defined by identical inferred V gene, J gene, and CDR3 amino acid sequence. Percentage overlap between repertoires was calculated by dividing the number of shared unique clonotypes by the size of the smaller repertoire. Richness of each repertoire was evaluated using RTK rarefaction, the Chao1 estimator, and Recon v2.1 estimates of unobserved clonotypes. TCRdb stores this immuneACCESS table with in-frame sequences only. Part of the clones is absent; in the studies checked, under half of the shortfall reflects unresolved V genes, and no reason is known for the rest. D and trimming come from the DNA, and the V and J calls and clone size come from that table. The sample table holds hundreds of thousands of clones, of which around 81% were seen once. Together, the top ten hold approximately 12% of the sample.

The chain couples TRBV10-2 to TRBJ2-5, with a tentative D gene TRBD2 over 5 matching bases. Judging by the DNA end, TRBJ2-7 fits better; the J call may be wrong. Sequencing was done on a sample of PBMCs. This sequence originates from a woman aged 35 to 49 in good health. Some clones in this sample may be carry-over from other donors' samples. The CDR3 corresponds to CASRLAPNYEQYF. The sequenced DNA: TGCGCCAGCAGGCTAGCTCCAAACTACGAGCAGTACTTC.